The 4 T cell receptor beta chains below all came from one sample that was sequenced in a study of cytomegalovirus exposure and HLA in healthy donors. Use of 60 Vbeta and 13 Jbeta primers characterized the PCR. Assay used: immunoSEQ multiplex PCR; TCRdb lists only in-frame clones, some missing. In the table there are over 150,000 clones, roughly 83% of which are singletons. Sequenced input: PBMCs. These receptors all stem from a boy aged 2-9 years in good health and CMV-seronegative.

The chain uses TRBV19 and TRBJ1-3, with TRBD1 matching over 8 bases. The CDR3 sequence is 16 residues long. Germline-derived CDR1 and CDR2 are LNHDA and SQIVND (reference sequence). Germline trimming cut 5 bases from V and 3 bases from J; bases unmatched to any gene: 9. CDR3 nucleotides: TGTGCCAGTAGTTCTCCAGGGGGCGGAGATGGAAACACCATATATTTT. Protein product: CASSSPGGGDGNTIYF.

This chain links TRBV19 with TRBJ2-1; no definite D call. CDR1 is LNHDA and CDR2 is SQIVND in the germline V gene (reference sequence). Trimming took 1 base from V and 4 from J, leaving 8 bases between them. The CDR3 loop spans 14 amino acids. CDR3 sequence: CASSIGGTYNEQFF. The CDR3 region has the DNA TGTGCCAGTAGTATAGGCGGAACGTACAATGAGCAGTTCTTC.

V gene TRBV7-9 combines with J gene TRBJ2-5; TRBD2 aligns across 7 bases. The CDR3 is 14 residues long. V dropped 1 base and J dropped 3; count of bases not matched to a gene: 2. CDR1 SEHNR and CDR2 FQNEAQ come from the germline V gene (reference sequence). CDR3 DNA: TGTGCCAGCAGCTTAGGGACTAGGGAAGAGACCCAGTACTTC. It codes for CASSLGTREETQYF.

The chain combines TRBV6-4 with TRBJ2-1; TRBD2 agrees at 10 bases. Trimming took 4 bases from V and 4 from J; bases not matched to a gene: 7. The CDR3 covers 16 residues. Per germline, CDR1 MRHNA and CDR2 SNTAGT. CDR3 amino acids: CASSADRTSGYNEQFF. CDR3 coding DNA: TGTGCCAGCAGTGCCGACCGGACTAGCGGTTACAATGAGCAGTTCTTC.